This entry concerns a single TCR beta chain. Antigen specificity is unknown. This sample was included in a study of cytomegalovirus exposure and HLA in healthy donors. For the study at large: The same platform used for the roughly 650 first-cohort repertoires was also used for the 120 or so validation repertoires, as a later analysis reported.

Trimming left V 0 bases short and J 3 bases short, with 12 bases between. The CDR3 runs to 16 residues. From germline, CDR1 is SGHNT and CDR2 YYREEE (reference sequence). General study findings and limits: Under in vitro conditions, three CMV-associated chains were confirmed as specific for CMV antigens. Cytomegalovirus-associated TCR beta chains were listed, numbering over 150.

The assay was immunoSEQ multiplex PCR, and TCRdb's table has in-frame clones only and misses some. In the table there are about 130,000 clones, more than 70% of which are singletons. It was the 120-subject validation cohort, separate from the approximately 700-subject first cohort, to which the donors belonged. Sequenced sample: PBMCs. The clonotype was recovered from a man in his thirties or forties in good health and CMV-seronegative. This chain joins TRBV5-4 and TRBJ2-2, with D perhaps matching TRBD2 (5 bases). The CDR3 nucleotides read TGTGCCAGCAGCTTGGCTATTAAGAGGGACACCGGGGAGCTGTTTTTT. The encoded protein is CASSLAIKRDTGELFF.